The next 29 T cell receptor beta chains were all read from a single sample in a study of spatial heterogeneity in lung cancer. Study-wide results and caveats: Tumor mutation count correlated with how many alpha and beta TCRs expanded intratumorally.

These TCRs are of unknown antigen specificity. Each CDR3 protein is one row after TCRdb ran MiXCR on the 5' RACE reads. This table holds 9,500 to 11,000 distinct CDR3 sequences, 9% to 15% found once. Sample time point: sample taken at primary tumor resection. The sample in question was lung tumor tissue, obtained at surgery. The source is a male donor with early-stage non-small cell lung cancer.

For this clonotype: This beta chain slipped into a library made for alpha chains as a stray read, so its size is not meaningful. CDR3 bases: TGCGCCAGCAGCCAAGATCTGGGGCTTAATTCACCCCTCCACTTT. It translates to CASSQDLGLNSPLHF. The chain combines TRBV4-3 with TRBJ1-6, with D maybe TRBD1 (5 bases). The germline V gene has CDR1 LGHNA and CDR2 YSLEER. V lost 0 bases and J 6 bases, leaving 9 bases between the germline ends. The CDR3 extends over 15 amino acids.

Judged by abundance, this clonotype is medium-sized. Little can be read into the size of this beta chain, an off-target read in a library designed for alpha chains. The rearrangement uses TRBV29-1 and TRBJ2-2; no definite D call. Deletions cut 4 bases from V and 0 bases from J, with 6 bases between. The CDR3 sequence is 13 residues long. Germline V CDR1 and CDR2: SQVTM, ANQGSEA. CDR3 amino acids: CSVVDTNTGELFF. CDR3 DNA sequence: TGCAGCGTTGTCGATACGAACACCGGGGAGCTGTTTTTT.

This clonotype was counted at least ten times. This beta chain was picked up by a library intended for alpha chains and is off target, so its count carries little meaning. This rearrangement joins TRBV2 to TRBJ2-2; D perhaps matches TRBD2 (6 bases). Trimming took off 1 base at V and 3 bases at J, with 12 bases between the two ends. This CDR3 has 16 residues. CDR1 is SNHLY, CDR2 FYNNEI, per germline. The CDR3 DNA is TGTGCCAGCAGTGAAGTTGGAGGGCGGGACACCGGGGAGCTGTTTTTT. Its protein is CASSEVGGRDTGELFF.

In this sample, this clonotype turned up many times. This beta chain is a stray read from a library made for alpha chains; its abundance is not meaningful. The chain joins TRBV6-1 to TRBJ2-2, with 7 bases aligning to TRBD1. CDR3 length: 19 residues. The junction had 13 bases not matched to a gene; V was cut back by 3 bases and J by 0 bases. Germline CDR1 and CDR2: MNHNS and SASEGT. DNA for the CDR3: TGTGCCAGCAGTGAGAACAGACAGGGATTCATCGCGAACACCGGGGAGCTGTTTTTT. This gives the protein CASSENRQGFIANTGELFF.

Ten or more counts support this clonotype. This beta chain appears as a stray read in a library generated for alpha chains; its size is not informative. This chain connects TRBV5-1 to TRBJ1-2; D gene ambiguous. Germline V gene sequence: CDR1 SGHRS, CDR2 YFSETQ. Trimming left V 2 bases short and J 4 bases short, with 15 bases between. The CDR3 extends over 15 amino acids. CDR3 DNA sequence: TGCGCCAGCAGCTTACGGGGTGAACGGGGCTATGGCTACACCTTC. Amino acid sequence: CASSLRGERGYGYTF.

Comment on this clonotype: With the library built for alpha chains, this beta chain is off target and its frequency is not meaningful. The CDR3 spells CASSQDQGRDSLFSGANVLTF. CDR3 nucleotide sequence: TGCGCCAGCAGCCAAGATCAGGGAAGGGACAGCTTGTTCTCTGGGGCCAACGTCCTGACTTTC. The chain joins TRBV4-3 to TRBJ2-6; 7 bases are a match to TRBD1. V lost 0 bases, J lost 0 bases, and 14 bases stayed unmatched. Germline CDR1 is LGHNA and CDR2 is YSLEER. The CDR3 length is 21 residues.

This clonotype was seen at least ten times. This beta chain is a stray sequence in a library constructed for alpha chains; its clone size is not meaningful. This chain links TRBV20-1 with TRBJ2-1, with TRBD2 identical over 12 bases. The junction had 6 bases not matched to a gene; V was cut back by 2 bases and J by 7 bases. The CDR3 has 15 residues. Per germline, CDR1 DFQATT and CDR2 SNEGSKA (reference sequence). CDR3 sequence reads: CSARSLAGGGNEQFF. As DNA, the CDR3 is TGCAGTGCTAGATCACTAGCGGGAGGAGGGAATGAGCAGTTCTTC.

This clonotype was observed many times. Since it is a stray read in a library aimed at alpha chains, this beta chain has a size that is not meaningful. The chain couples TRBV12-3 or TRBV12-4 to TRBJ1-1, with D maybe TRBD1 (5 bases). Trimming removed 7 bases at V and 2 bases at J, with 14 bases between. The CDR3 consists of 14 residues. CDR3 sequence: CASTNGHSNTEAFF. CDR3 nucleotides: TGTGCCAGCACCAACGGACATTCAAACACTGAAGCTTTCTTT.

This clonotype was picked up many times. This beta chain came through as a stray read in a library set up for alpha chains, and its size says little. The chain couples TRBV3-1 to TRBJ1-1; no definite D call. V lost 0 bases, J lost 4 bases, and 18 bases lay in between. CDR1 is LGHDT, CDR2 YNNKEL, per germline (reference sequence). The CDR3 runs to 17 residues. The CDR3 is CASSQDRTRELSTEAFF. CDR3 DNA sequence: TGTGCCAGCAGCCAAGATCGGACGCGGGAGCTGAGCACTGAAGCTTTCTTT.

To note about this clonotype: Since it is a stray read in a library aimed at alpha chains, this beta chain has a size that is not meaningful. The chain employs TRBV3-1 and TRBJ1-5; D might be TRBD1 (6 bases). The germline gives CDR1 LGHDT, CDR2 YNNKEL (reference sequence). V lost 1 base and J 7 bases, leaving 14 bases between the germline ends. The CDR3 consists of 15 residues. The DNA for the CDR3 is TGTGCCAGCAGCCAAGTTTTGGGGGCAGGACAGCCCCAGCATTTT. This sequence encodes CASSQVLGAGQPQHF.

A few counts support this clonotype. The library was designed around alpha chains, so this beta chain is a stray read whose abundance carries little weight. The rearrangement links TRBV5-4 to TRBJ2-1; the D gene is possibly TRBD1 (5 bases). Trimming removed 5 bases from V and 3 bases from J, with 15 bases in between. The CDR3 totals 15 residues. Germline loops: CDR1 SGHNT, CDR2 YYREEE (reference sequence). In DNA form, the CDR3 reads TGTGCCAGCAGTCATGACAGATTAATCTACAATGAGCAGTTCTTC. Protein sequence: CASSHDRLIYNEQFF.

As concerns this clonotype: Because the library targeted alpha chains, this beta chain is an off-target read whose size means little. The chain uses TRBV20-1 and TRBJ1-6, with TRBD1 matching over 8 bases. The germline gives CDR1 DFQATT, CDR2 SNEGSKA (reference sequence). This CDR3 is 12 amino acids long. The chain's CDR3 is CSSGQGVSPLHF. Here the CDR3 DNA reads TGCAGCTCCGGACAGGGAGTTTCACCCCTCCACTTT.

This clonotype showed up many times. For a library built for alpha chains, this beta chain is a stray read; little rests on its size. CDR3 nucleotides: TGCGCCAGCAGTCTCGAAGCCGGGACTAGCGGGAATGGGGAGCTGTTTTTT. Protein sequence: CASSLEAGTSGNGELFF. The chain links TRBV10-2 to TRBJ2-2; 13 nucleotides line up with TRBD2. This CDR3 region has 17 residues. The germline V gene encodes CDR1 WSHSY and CDR2 SAAADI. V shed 5 bases and J 8 bases; nucleotides not matched to a gene: 11.

This clonotype came up many times. This beta chain turned up in a library designed for alpha chains; as an off-target read, its abundance says little. The chain combines TRBV19 with TRBJ1-5; D is perhaps TRBD1 (5 bases). V gave up 8 bases and J gave up 7 bases, with 15 bases separating them. This CDR3 has 13 amino acids. Germline CDR1 LNHDA, CDR2 SQIVND (reference sequence). In DNA form, the CDR3 reads TGTGCCAGTGAAGACAGATCTGGGCAGCCCCAGCATTTT. Protein sequence: CASEDRSGQPQHF.

This clonotype was counted a few times. This beta chain turned up in a library designed for alpha chains; as an off-target read, its abundance says little. The rearrangement uses TRBV4-1 and TRBJ2-1; possible D gene TRBD1, 5 bases. Looked up from germline, CDR1 is MGHRA and CDR2 is YSYEKL. The CDR3 is 17 residues long. Trimming left V 0 bases short and J 3 bases short, with 15 bases between. CDR3 loop: CASSQEGVPTVYNEQFF. The CDR3 coding sequence is TGCGCCAGCAGCCAAGAAGGGGTACCTACAGTCTACAATGAGCAGTTCTTC.

This clonotype ranks as medium-sized. Being off target in a library aimed at alpha chains, this beta chain has a size of little meaning. The chain employs TRBV3-1 and TRBJ2-3, with a weak D call TRBD1 (5 bases). The germline CDR1 and CDR2 sequences are LGHDT and YNNKEL (reference sequence). The length of the CDR3 is 14 residues. Between the trimmed V and J ends, which lost 1 base and 3 bases, there was a span of 8 bases. The CDR3 reads CASSQGQGTDTQYF. The CDR3, as DNA: TGTGCCAGCAGCCAAGGGCAGGGTACAGATACGCAGTATTTT.

Many counts were recorded for this clonotype. Because the library targeted alpha chains, this beta chain is an off-target read whose size means little. V usage is TRBV3-1 and J usage is TRBJ1-1; D is unresolved. The germline V gene has CDR1 LGHDT and CDR2 YNNKEL (reference sequence). CDR3 length equals 14 residues. The V gene lost 4 bases and the J gene lost 0 bases, with 9 bases spanning the gap. CDR3 nucleotides: TGTGCCAGCAGCCCAGCGTGGGTGAACACTGAAGCTTTCTTT. Its translation: CASSPAWVNTEAFF.

This clonotype has ten or more counts. Little can be read into the size of this beta chain, an off-target read in a library designed for alpha chains. V usage is TRBV11-2 and J usage is TRBJ2-3, with no clear D. CDR3 length: 13 amino acids. Between the trimmed V and J ends, which lost 0 bases and 5 bases, there was a span of 6 bases. Germline CDR1 SGHAT, CDR2 FQNNGV. Here the CDR3 DNA reads TGTGCCAGCAGCTTAGATCCGGGAGATACGCAGTATTTT. Its protein is CASSLDPGDTQYF. Complete variable domain (other parts from reference TRBV11-2 and TRBJ2-3): EAGVAQSPRYKIIEKRQSVAFWCNPISGHATLYWYQQILGQGPKLLIQFQNNGVVDDSQLPKDRFSAERLKGVDSTLKIQPAKLEDSAVYLCASSLDPGDTQYFGPGTRLTVL.

Concerning this clonotype itself: One junction end disagrees with the germline gene, perhaps due to a read error. Because this beta chain is a stray read in a library intended to capture alpha chains, its abundance should not be given much weight. V gene TRBV18 combines with J gene TRBJ1-1; perhaps TRBD1 as D (6 bases). CDR3 length: 14 residues. From germline, CDR1 is KGHSH and CDR2 LQKENI. DNA of the CDR3: TGTGCCGGCTCACCGGGGGCGCTGGGCACTGAAGCTTTCTTT. As protein: CAGSPGALGTEAFF.

This clonotype was seen repeatedly, ten times or more. A library prepared for alpha chains yielded this beta chain as an off-target read; its size is of little meaning. The chain couples TRBV5-1 to TRBJ2-3; D possibly matches TRBD1 or TRBD2 (6 bases each). The CDR3 runs to 16 residues. With 4 bases removed from V and 2 bases from J, the gap between germline ends came to 17 bases. Germline assignment: CDR1 SGHRS and CDR2 YFSETQ. CDR3 region: CASSPGADTNTDTQYF. DNA of the CDR3: TGCGCCAGCAGCCCGGGGGCGGACACCAACACAGATACGCAGTATTTT.

Many counts were recorded for this clonotype. As an off-target read in a library built for alpha chains, this beta chain has a frequency of little significance. This chain links TRBV12-3 or TRBV12-4 with TRBJ1-2; no reliable D call. Trimming took 3 bases from V and 7 from J, leaving 15 bases between them. This CDR3 is built from 14 residues. The CDR3 region has the DNA TGTGCCAGCAGTTTTTCCGGGGTTGGGTCTGGCTACACCTTC. This encodes CASSFSGVGSGYTF.

This clonotype was seen ten or more times. This beta chain was picked up by a library intended for alpha chains and is off target, so its count carries little meaning. The chain links TRBV27 to TRBJ2-7, with D perhaps matching TRBD2 (6 bases). This CDR3 comprises 14 residues. Germline lookup yields CDR1 MNHEY and CDR2 SMNVEV (reference sequence). Trimming pared 7 bases from V and 0 bases from J, leaving 13 bases between. CDR3 protein: CASNRDGGSYEQYF. In DNA form, the CDR3 reads TGTGCCAGCAACCGGGACGGGGGCTCCTACGAGCAGTACTTC.

By frequency in the sample, this clonotype is medium-sized. This beta chain represents an off-target read in a library built for alpha chains; its size is of limited meaning. This rearrangement joins TRBV5-1 to TRBJ2-3; TRBD1 aligns across 10 bases. Germline lookup yields CDR1 SGHRS and CDR2 YFSETQ. Trimming took 0 bases from V and 4 from J; bases not matched to a gene: 8. The CDR3 loop spans 17 amino acids. CDR3 region: CASSLGRQGAWADTQYF. In DNA, the CDR3 is TGCGCCAGCAGCTTGGGGAGACAGGGGGCATGGGCAGATACGCAGTATTTT.

This clonotype was seen many times. As an off-target read in a library built for alpha chains, this beta chain has a frequency of little significance. J is TRBJ2-7 and V is TRBV20-1; 13 bases fit TRBD2. The germline CDR1 and CDR2 sequences are DFQATT and SNEGSKA (reference sequence). This CDR3 has 24 residues. V lost 0 bases, J lost 6 bases, and 32 bases stayed unmatched. This CDR3 is CSARDPREQLTRTSGREDIGEQYF. The CDR3 nucleotides read TGCAGTGCTAGAGATCCAAGGGAGCAACTTACCCGGACTAGCGGGAGAGAGGATATTGGCGAGCAGTACTTC.

Comments on this clonotype: With the library built for alpha chains, this beta chain is off target and its frequency is not meaningful. The rearrangement joins TRBV6-2 or TRBV6-3 to TRBJ1-5; 8 bases match TRBD1. This CDR3 has 15 amino acids. The V gene's germline CDR1 is MNHEY and CDR2 SVGEGT. After removal of 6 bases from V and 2 bases from J, the junction contained 6 bases not matched to a gene. The CDR3 spells CASRPGQGGNQPQHF. The CDR3 nucleotides read TGTGCCAGCAGGCCCGGACAGGGAGGCAATCAGCCCCAGCATTTT.

There are many counts of this clonotype. In a library made to pick up alpha chains, this beta chain is a stray read with a size that means little. V usage is TRBV18 and J usage is TRBJ1-2; D is ambiguous. Germline CDR1 is KGHSH and CDR2 is LQKENI. V lost 2 bases and J 0 bases, leaving 7 bases between the germline ends. CDR3 length equals 14 residues. This CDR3 reads CASSPGIANYGYTF. The CDR3 DNA reads as TGTGCCAGCTCACCAGGAATAGCTAACTATGGCTACACCTTC.

By frequency in the sample, this clonotype is medium-sized. Since it is a stray read in a library aimed at alpha chains, this beta chain has a size that is not meaningful. The CDR3 region is CSATMGTSGTETQYF. The CDR3 DNA reads TGCAGCGCTACGATGGGGACTAGCGGCACAGAGACCCAGTACTTC. The rearrangement uses TRBV29-1 and TRBJ2-5; TRBD2 matches at 11 bases. The CDR3 sequence is 15 residues long. Germline lookup yields CDR1 SQVTM and CDR2 ANQGSEA. With 7 bases clipped from V and 4 bases from J, the junction kept 11 bases outside the gene matches.

This clonotype was counted at least ten times. Since the library was made to target alpha chains, this beta chain is a stray read and its abundance is not meaningful. V usage is TRBV2 and J usage is TRBJ2-2; weak D call: TRBD1 (5 bases). Germline CDR1 is SNHLY and CDR2 is FYNNEI. Trimming stripped 6 bases from V and 5 bases from J, with 7 bases between. CDR3 length equals 12 residues. The CDR3 DNA follows: TGTGCCAGCAGGGGGCTTACCGGGGAGCTGTTTTTT. This gives the protein CASRGLTGELFF.

At least ten counts were recorded for this clonotype. The size of this beta chain means little, since it is a stray read in a library made for alpha chains. The V gene is TRBV18, the J gene TRBJ2-5, with D perhaps matching TRBD1 (6 bases). The CDR3 consists of 15 residues. V was shortened by 6 bases and J by 4 bases, with 18 bases between the two germline ends. From germline, CDR1 is KGHSH and CDR2 LQKENI. Written as DNA, the CDR3 is TGTGCCAGCTCCCAGGGGACCGGACTGGGAGAGACCCAGTACTTC. Translation: CASSQGTGLGETQYF.